This entry lists 8 T cell receptor beta chains sequenced from one sample in a study of blood T cell repertoires in COVID-19. Some clones are missing from TCRdb's copy, which holds only in-frame ones; the method was immunoSEQ multiplex PCR. The sample contains about 150,000 clones, 70% to 85% of which appear only once. Sequencing was carried out using peripheral blood. All receptors derive from a man aged 60-69 years with COVID-19, enrolled during active disease.

The chain uses TRBV19 and TRBJ1-5, with a tentative D call TRBD1 (6 bases). V was clipped by 1 base and J by 6 bases, with 13 bases between them. Germline CDR1 is LNHDA and CDR2 is SQIVND (reference sequence). The CDR3 length is 15 residues. DNA for the CDR3: TGTGCCAGTAGTATAGTACAGGGTGTGACTCAGCCCCAGCATTTT. This gives the protein CASSIVQGVTQPQHF.

This clone showed up just once. One end of the junction does not line up with germline, which may come from a read error. The chain employs TRBV7-8 and TRBJ2-1; 9 bases fit TRBD2. Germline CDR1 and CDR2: SGHVS and FQNEAQ. CDR3 length equals 15 residues. The CDR3 loop reads CASSLAGLYYNEQFF. The CDR3 DNA is TGTGCCAGCAGCCTAGCGGGACTTTACTACAATGAGCAGTTCTTC.

The chain combines TRBV28 with TRBJ1-1; D is possibly TRBD1 (6 bases). The CDR3 totals 15 residues. CDR1 is MDHEN, CDR2 SYDVKM, per germline. V dropped 6 bases and J dropped 0 bases, with 14 bases sitting between them. Written as DNA, the CDR3 is TGTGCCAGCAGCCTAGGGGACAATATGAACACTGAAGCTTTCTTT. Protein sequence: CASSLGDNMNTEAFF.

The gene calls are TRBV6-5 and TRBJ1-2; 7 nucleotides line up with TRBD1. The junction had 12 bases not matched to a gene; V was cut back by 5 bases and J by 6 bases. Germline loops: CDR1 MNHEY, CDR2 SVGAGI. CDR3 length: 15 amino acids. The CDR3 reads CASSRDRTGRHGYTF. As DNA, the CDR3 is TGTGCCAGCAGTCGGGATAGGACAGGTCGGCATGGCTACACCTTC.

A single count supports this clone. The rearrangement links TRBV20-1 to TRBJ2-7; D unclear. Germline loops: CDR1 DFQATT, CDR2 SNEGSKA (reference sequence). The germline V and J ends were trimmed by 6 bases and 0 bases, with 15 bases remaining between them. The length of the CDR3 is 14 residues. CDR3 nucleotide sequence: TGCAGTGCAAGTCGACAAAAAAACTCCTACGAGCAGTACTTC. Translated: CSASRQKNSYEQYF.

V is TRBV5-1 and J is TRBJ2-1, with a possible D match to TRBD1 (6 bases). V lost 0 bases, J lost 5 bases, and 15 bases lay in between. The CDR3 has 16 amino acids. Germline V gene sequence: CDR1 SGHRS, CDR2 YFSETQ. In nucleotides, the CDR3 is TGCGCCAGCAGCTTGGAGTCGGGGACATACAACAATGAGCAGTTCTTC. Translation gives CASSLESGTYNNEQFF.

The chain employs TRBV5-5 and TRBJ1-1, with D possibly TRBD1 on 5 matching bases. Between the trimmed V and J ends, which lost 3 bases and 11 bases, there was a span of 14 bases. Germline V CDR1 and CDR2: SGHKS, YYEKEE (reference sequence). The CDR3 has 12 residues. The CDR3 nucleotides are TGTGCCAGCAGCTCGGCACAGGTCTGGGCTTTCTTT. Amino acids: CASSSAQVWAFF.

The rearrangement links TRBV10-1 to TRBJ1-5; TRBD1 aligns across 7 bases. The CDR3 is made up of 16 amino acids. J was trimmed by 2 bases and V by 6 bases; bases with no gene match: 10. The germline V gene encodes CDR1 WNHNN and CDR2 SYGVQD (reference sequence). CDR3 nucleotides: TGCGCCAGCAGCACCCGAACCGACAGGGGCAATCAGCCCCAGCATTTT. It translates to CASSTRTDRGNQPQHF.